Listed here are 15 T cell receptor beta chains from one sample, sequenced in a study of OX40 agonist ivuxolimab in advanced cancers. The protocol was immunoSEQ multiplex PCR, while the TCRdb copy is restricted to in-frame clones and leaves out a portion. The sample has tens of thousands of clones; roughly 76% are singletons. The sample here was CD4+ or CD8+ T cells sorted from blood, taken in a trial of the OX40 agonist ivuxolimab. The receptor set was obtained from an adult with an advanced solid tumor such as melanoma, head and neck, liver or kidney cancer.

V usage is TRBV5-1 and J usage is TRBJ1-2; D remains ambiguous. Germline CDR1 reads SGHRS; CDR2 reads YFSETQ. Trimming pared 0 bases from V and 2 bases from J, leaving 11 bases between. The CDR3 runs 15 residues. In DNA, the CDR3 is TGCGCCAGCAGCTTGGGTCAGATAACGAACTATGGCTACACCTTC. Its protein is CASSLGQITNYGYTF.

The chain couples TRBV7-9 to TRBJ1-5; D gene unclear. V lost 2 bases and J lost 4, with 6 bases in between. CDR3 size: 13 residues. Germline lookup yields CDR1 SEHNR and CDR2 FQNEAQ (reference sequence). CDR3: CASSLNINQPQHF. In DNA form, the CDR3 reads TGTGCCAGCAGCTTAAACATTAATCAGCCCCAGCATTTT.

This clone has only one observation. This chain links TRBV5-1 with TRBJ2-5, with a weak D call TRBD1 (5 bases). Germline values: CDR1 SGHRS, CDR2 YFSETQ. Trimming shortened V by 0 bases and J by 6 bases, and 12 bases separated the two germline ends. The length of the CDR3 is 14 residues. The CDR3 DNA follows: TGCGCCAGCAGCTTGGAACCAGGGATGAAGACCCAGTACTTC. Its translation is CASSLEPGMKTQYF.

The chain joins TRBV28 to TRBJ2-4; D is perhaps TRBD1 or TRBD2 (7 bases each). Germline CDR1 reads MDHEN; CDR2 reads SYDVKM. The CDR3 covers 15 residues. Trimming stripped 6 bases from V and 0 bases from J, with 12 bases between. Written as DNA, the CDR3 is TGTGCCAGCAGCAGGGGGGGAGGAGCCAAAAACATTCAGTACTTC. It translates to CASSRGGGAKNIQYF.

This chain links TRBV29-1 with TRBJ1-2; 7 nucleotides align to TRBD1. Trimming cost V 3 bases and J 2 bases; bases outside gene matches: 6. CDR3 size: 14 residues. Germline V lookup: CDR1 SQVTM, CDR2 ANQGSEA. The DNA for the CDR3 is TGCAGCGTTGACTTGACAGGGCGGAACTATGGCTACACCTTC. Protein sequence: CSVDLTGRNYGYTF.

The chain carries TRBV18 and TRBJ1-6; no firm D call. This CDR3 spans 16 amino acids. Per germline, CDR1 KGHSH and CDR2 LQKENI. V was trimmed by 2 bases and J by 7 bases, leaving 15 bases between them. CDR3 sequence (DNA): TGTGCCAGCTCACCAAACCAGTCAGGAGGAAATTCACCCCTCCACTTT. Encoded protein: CASSPNQSGGNSPLHF.

The chain employs TRBV6-5 and TRBJ2-3, with D unclear. Trimming cost V 0 bases and J 7 bases, with 14 bases left between them. Germline-derived CDR1 and CDR2 are MNHEY and SVGAGI. The CDR3 totals 15 residues. The CDR3 sequence is CASSYSTGLSYTQYF. CDR3 in DNA: TGTGCCAGCAGTTACTCGACGGGTTTATCGTATACGCAGTATTTT.

The V gene is TRBV4-1, the J gene TRBJ1-6; perhaps TRBD1 as D (6 bases). The CDR3 runs 17 residues. Trimming stripped 0 bases from V and 9 bases from J, with 18 bases between. The germline gives CDR1 MGHRA, CDR2 YSYEKL. CDR3 coding DNA: TGCGCCAGCAGCCAAGATAGTCAGGGACACGGTATTTCACCCCTCCACTTT. It yields the protein CASSQDSQGHGISPLHF.

This clone was detected only a few times. The CDR3 protein is CASSAIGTGTGHSPLHF. For the CDR3, the DNA is TGTGCCAGCAGCGCCATTGGGACAGGGACAGGTCATTCACCCCTCCACTTT. This chain connects TRBV9 to TRBJ1-6; TRBD1 matches 9 bases. This CDR3 comprises 17 residues. Germline V CDR1 and CDR2: SGDLS, YYNGEE. V lost 3 bases, J lost 8 bases, and 12 bases stayed unmatched. The entire variable domain, with the rest obtained from reference TRBV9 and TRBJ1-6, is as follows: DSGVTQTPKHLITATGQRVTLRCSPRSGDLSVYWYQQSLDQGLQFLIQYYNGEERAKGNILERFSAQQFPDLHSELNLSSLELGDSALYFCASSAIGTGTGHSPLHFGNGTRLTVT.

The J gene is TRBJ1-4, the V gene TRBV2; 10 bases line up with TRBD1. Per the germline V gene, CDR1 is SNHLY and CDR2 is FYNNEI. The CDR3 runs 14 residues. The V segment lost 5 bases and the J segment 8 bases; nucleotides outside the gene matches: 5. In DNA, the CDR3 is TGTGCCAGCAGTTCCGGGACAGGGGTGGAAAAACTGTTTTTT. Translating gives CASSSGTGVEKLFF.

The V call is TRBV11-2, the J call TRBJ1-3, with D hard to call. The CDR3 sequence is 15 residues long. The germline V gene encodes CDR1 SGHAT and CDR2 FQNNGV. Trimming took 0 bases from V and 0 from J, leaving 6 bases between them. In DNA form, the CDR3 reads TGTGCCAGCAGCTTAGAGTGGAGCTCTGGAAACACCATATATTTT. Translated, it gives CASSLEWSSGNTIYF. The full variable domain, rest sourced from reference TRBV11-2 and TRBJ1-3, is EAGVAQSPRYKIIEKRQSVAFWCNPISGHATLYWYQQILGQGPKLLIQFQNNGVVDDSQLPKDRFSAERLKGVDSTLKIQPAKLEDSAVYLCASSLEWSSGNTIYFGEGSWLTVV.

The genes are TRBV11-2 and TRBJ2-2, with 8 bases aligning to TRBD2. Germline assignment: CDR1 SGHAT and CDR2 FQNNGV. The CDR3 extends over 16 amino acids. The V segment lost 7 bases and the J segment 4 bases; nucleotides outside the gene matches: 11. The CDR3 nucleotides are TGTGCCAGCACCCTAGACGCGGGACTAGTCACCGGGGAGCTGTTTTTT. It is translated as CASTLDAGLVTGELFF.

This clone showed up just once. The chain joins TRBV7-3 to TRBJ1-2; D gene uncertain. Germline V lookup: CDR1 SGHTA, CDR2 FQGTGA. V lost 5 bases to trimming and J lost 8 bases, with 6 bases between them. The CDR3 consists of 10 residues. The CDR3 DNA sequence: TGTGCCAGCAGCCGAGAGGGCTACACCTTC. Translating gives CASSREGYTF.

This chain connects TRBV11-2 to TRBJ2-7, with 13 positions matching TRBD2. The V and J ends lost 4 bases and 2 bases, in that order; junction bases with no gene match: 2. This CDR3 is 15 amino acids long. Germline V CDR1 and CDR2: SGHAT, FQNNGV. The CDR3 protein is CASSSTSGRAYEQYF. The DNA of the CDR3 is TGTGCCAGCAGCTCTACTAGCGGGAGGGCCTACGAGCAGTACTTC.

A word on this clone: A junction boundary mismatches the germline segment, possibly from a read error. The J gene is TRBJ1-5, the V gene TRBV7-7, with a weak D call TRBD1 (5 bases). CDR1 is SSHAT and CDR2 is FNYEAQ in the germline V gene (reference sequence). The CDR3 runs 13 residues. CDR3 DNA sequence: TGTGCTAGCAGCCCAGGGATGGATCAGCCCCAGCATTTT. Protein: CASSPGMDQPQHF.